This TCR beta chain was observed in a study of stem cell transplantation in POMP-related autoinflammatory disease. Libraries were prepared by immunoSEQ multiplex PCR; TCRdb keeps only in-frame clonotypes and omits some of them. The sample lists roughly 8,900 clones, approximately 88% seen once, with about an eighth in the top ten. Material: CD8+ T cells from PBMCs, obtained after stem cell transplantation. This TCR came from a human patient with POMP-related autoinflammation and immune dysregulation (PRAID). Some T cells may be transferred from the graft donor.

In DNA, the CDR3 is TGTGCCACCAGTGATTATCCAGGACAGGGGAGCACAGATACGCAGTATTTT. It codes for CATSDYPGQGSTDTQYF. V usage is TRBV24-1 and J usage is TRBJ2-3; TRBD1 matches 9 bases. V shed 2 bases and J 0 bases; nucleotides not matched to a gene: 5. The germline V gene encodes CDR1 KGHDR and CDR2 SFDVKD. This CDR3 region has 17 residues.